This TCR beta chain was recovered during a study of CD8+ T cells in alopecia areata. V shed 0 bases, J shed 4 bases, and the junction held 12 bases outside the gene matches. The CDR3 has 18 residues. CDR1 is MNHEY and CDR2 is SMNVEV in the germline V gene (reference sequence). The sample's treatment: oral pan-JAK inhibitor, 5-10 mg twice daily. In each case, RNA was isolated and then reverse transcribed into cDNA as the sequencing template. Sequencing was performed with immunoSEQ multiplex PCR; in TCRdb, only in-frame clones are kept and a portion is missing. The table shows roughly 180,000 clones, with about 51% occurring only once.

The sequence was collected from a human donor with alopecia areata. The starting material was CD8+ T cells sorted from blood, obtained at week 52, from a patient treated with tofacitinib. The rearrangement links TRBV27 to TRBJ1-2; 9 bases match TRBD1. The CDR3 DNA sequence: TGTGCCAGCAGTTTATCCGGGACAGGGCATATATTAACCTATGGCTACACCTTC. Protein sequence: CASSLSGTGHILTYGYTF.